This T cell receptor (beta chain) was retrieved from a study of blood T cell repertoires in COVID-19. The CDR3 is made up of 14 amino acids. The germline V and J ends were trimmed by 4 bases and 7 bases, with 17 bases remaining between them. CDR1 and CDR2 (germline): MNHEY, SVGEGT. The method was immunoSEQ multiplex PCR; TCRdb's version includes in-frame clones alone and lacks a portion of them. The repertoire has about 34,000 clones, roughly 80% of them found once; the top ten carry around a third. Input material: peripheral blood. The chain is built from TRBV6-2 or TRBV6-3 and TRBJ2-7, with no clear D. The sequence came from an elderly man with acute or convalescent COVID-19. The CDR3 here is CASSSGSATEEQYF. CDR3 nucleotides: TGTGCCAGCAGTTCTGGTTCGGCCACAGAGGAGCAGTACTTC.